What follows are 2 T cell receptor beta chains derived from one specimen sequenced in a study of neurological immune-mediated disorders. Time point in this sample: longitudinal time-point 2. Using its own MiXCR run on the 5' RACE reads, TCRdb lists one record per CDR3 protein. The table has 84,000 or so distinct CDR3 sequences, around 13% seen once. Sample: PBMCs. All receptors derive from a female donor with HTLV-1-associated myelopathy (HAM/TSP).

Concerning this clonotype: A junction end diverges from the germline sequence, so it may reflect a read error. This chain links TRBV5-1 with TRBJ1-4; a weak D match, TRBD1 (5 bases). The CDR3 has 16 amino acids. Germline CDR1 SGHRS, CDR2 YFSETQ. Here the CDR3 reads CASSWGGGPTTEKLFF. CDR3 bases: TGCGCCAGCAGCTGGGGGGGAGGTCCAACTACTGAAAAACTGTTTTTT.

This clonotype was recorded at least ten times. The J gene is TRBJ2-7, the V gene TRBV6-6, with D tentatively TRBD2 (5 bases). This CDR3 has 12 amino acids. CDR1 is MNHNY, CDR2 SVGAGI, per germline (reference sequence). V lost 3 bases and J 6 bases, leaving 9 bases between the germline ends. The CDR3 region is CASSYVRGEQYF. The CDR3, as DNA: TGTGCCAGCAGTTATGTCCGGGGCGAGCAGTACTTC.